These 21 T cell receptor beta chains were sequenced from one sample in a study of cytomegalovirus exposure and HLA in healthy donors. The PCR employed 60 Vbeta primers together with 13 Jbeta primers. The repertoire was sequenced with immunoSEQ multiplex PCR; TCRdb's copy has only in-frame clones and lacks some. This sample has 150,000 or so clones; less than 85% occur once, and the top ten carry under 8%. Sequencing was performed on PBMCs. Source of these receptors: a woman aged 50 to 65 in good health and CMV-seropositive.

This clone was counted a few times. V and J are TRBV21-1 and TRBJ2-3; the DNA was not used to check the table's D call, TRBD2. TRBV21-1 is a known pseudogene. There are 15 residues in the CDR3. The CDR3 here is CASSPRGGGTDTQYF. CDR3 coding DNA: TGTGCCAGCAGCCCCCGGGGGGGAGGCACAGATACGCAGTATTTT.

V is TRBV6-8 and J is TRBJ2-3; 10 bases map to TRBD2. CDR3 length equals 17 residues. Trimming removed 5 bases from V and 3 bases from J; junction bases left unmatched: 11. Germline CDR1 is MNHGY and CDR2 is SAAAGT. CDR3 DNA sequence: TGTGCCAGCAGTCTACCGACACTAGCGGGGATAACAGATACGCAGTATTTT. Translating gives CASSLPTLAGITDTQYF.

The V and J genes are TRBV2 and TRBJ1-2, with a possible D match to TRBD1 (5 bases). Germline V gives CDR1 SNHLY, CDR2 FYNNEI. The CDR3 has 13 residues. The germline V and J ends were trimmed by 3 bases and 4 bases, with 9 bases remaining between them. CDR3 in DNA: TGTGCCAGCAGTGACAGGGTAATCTATGGCTACACCTTC. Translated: CASSDRVIYGYTF.

The CDR3 DNA reads TGTGCCACGGGTACAGCGGGGGTCCAAAATGAGCAGTTCTTC. This sequence encodes CATGTAGVQNEQFF. The V call is TRBV10-3, the J call TRBJ2-1, with 8 bases aligning to TRBD2. CDR1 is ENHRY, CDR2 SYGVKD, per germline. The CDR3 is 14 residues long. The V segment lost 10 bases and the J segment 7 bases; nucleotides outside the gene matches: 12.

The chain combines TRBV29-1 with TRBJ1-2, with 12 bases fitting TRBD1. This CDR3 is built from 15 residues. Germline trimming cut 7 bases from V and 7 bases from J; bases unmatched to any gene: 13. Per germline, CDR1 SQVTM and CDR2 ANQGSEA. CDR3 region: CSALKSGTGGFGYTF. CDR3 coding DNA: TGCAGCGCTCTGAAATCCGGGACAGGGGGCTTTGGCTACACCTTC.

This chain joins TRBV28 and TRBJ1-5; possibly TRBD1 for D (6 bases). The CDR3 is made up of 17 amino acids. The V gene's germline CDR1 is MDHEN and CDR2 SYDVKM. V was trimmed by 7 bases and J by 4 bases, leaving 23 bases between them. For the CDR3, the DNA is TGTGCCAGCAACACTGCTGCCATACAGGGTATGAATCAGCCCCAGCATTTT. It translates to CASNTAAIQGMNQPQHF.

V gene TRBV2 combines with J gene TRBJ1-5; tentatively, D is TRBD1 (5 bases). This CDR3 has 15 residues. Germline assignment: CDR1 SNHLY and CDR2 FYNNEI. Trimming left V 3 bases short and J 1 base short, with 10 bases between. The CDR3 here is CASSENGGSNQPQHF. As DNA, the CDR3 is TGTGCCAGCAGTGAGAATGGGGGGAGCAATCAGCCCCAGCATTTT. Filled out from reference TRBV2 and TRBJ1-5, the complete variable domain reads EPEVTQTPSHQVTQMGQEVILRCVPISNHLYFYWYRQILGQKVEFLVSFYNNEISEKSEIFDDQFSVERPDGSNFTLKIRSTKLEDSAMYFCASSENGGSNQPQHFGDGTRLSIL.

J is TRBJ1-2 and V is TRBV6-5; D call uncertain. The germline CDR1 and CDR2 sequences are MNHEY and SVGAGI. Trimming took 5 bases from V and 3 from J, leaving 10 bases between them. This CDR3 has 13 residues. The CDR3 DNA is TGTGCCAGCAGTGAAGACACGGACTATGGCTACACCTTC. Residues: CASSEDTDYGYTF.

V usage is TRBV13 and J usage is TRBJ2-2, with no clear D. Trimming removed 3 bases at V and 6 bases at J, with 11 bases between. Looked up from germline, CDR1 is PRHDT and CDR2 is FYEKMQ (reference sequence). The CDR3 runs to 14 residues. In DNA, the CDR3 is TGTGCCAGCAGCTTGGCCCCTGGCTCCGGGGAGCTGTTTTTT. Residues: CASSLAPGSGELFF.

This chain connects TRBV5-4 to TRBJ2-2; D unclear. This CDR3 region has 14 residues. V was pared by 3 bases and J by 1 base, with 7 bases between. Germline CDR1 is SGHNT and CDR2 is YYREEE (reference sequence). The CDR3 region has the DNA TGTGCCAGCAGCTCCGACTTGAACACCGGGGAGCTGTTTTTT. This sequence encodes CASSSDLNTGELFF. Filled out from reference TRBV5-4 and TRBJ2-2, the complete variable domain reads ETGVTQSPTHLIKTRGQQVTLRCSSQSGHNTVSWYQQALGQGPQFIFQYYREEENGRGNFPPRFSGLQFPNYSSELNVNALELDDSALYLCASSSDLNTGELFFGEGSRLTVL.

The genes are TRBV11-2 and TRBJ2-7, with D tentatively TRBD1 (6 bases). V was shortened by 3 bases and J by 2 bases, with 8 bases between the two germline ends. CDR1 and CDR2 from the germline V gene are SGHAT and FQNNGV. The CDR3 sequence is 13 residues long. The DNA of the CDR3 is TGTGCCAGCAGCTTGAGGGGGACCTACGAGCAGTACTTC. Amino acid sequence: CASSLRGTYEQYF.

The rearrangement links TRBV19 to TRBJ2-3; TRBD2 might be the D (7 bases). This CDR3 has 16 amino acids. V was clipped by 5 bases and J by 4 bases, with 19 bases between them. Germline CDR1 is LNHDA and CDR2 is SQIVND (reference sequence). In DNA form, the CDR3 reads TGTGCCAGTAGTCTTAGGGGGGGGGCCGTTGCAGATACGCAGTATTTT. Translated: CASSLRGGAVADTQYF.

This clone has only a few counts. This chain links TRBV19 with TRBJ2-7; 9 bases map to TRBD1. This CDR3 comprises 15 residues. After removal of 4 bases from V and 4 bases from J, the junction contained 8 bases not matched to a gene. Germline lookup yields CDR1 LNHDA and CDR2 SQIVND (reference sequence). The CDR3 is CASSTSGTGRYEQYF. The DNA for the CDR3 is TGTGCCAGTAGTACATCCGGGACAGGGAGGTACGAGCAGTACTTC.

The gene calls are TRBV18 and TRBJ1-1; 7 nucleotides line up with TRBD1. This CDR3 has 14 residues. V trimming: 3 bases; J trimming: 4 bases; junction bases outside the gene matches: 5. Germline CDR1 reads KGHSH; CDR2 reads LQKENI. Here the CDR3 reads CASSPSAGGTEAFF. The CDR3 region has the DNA TGTGCCAGCTCACCCTCGGCAGGGGGCACTGAAGCTTTCTTT.

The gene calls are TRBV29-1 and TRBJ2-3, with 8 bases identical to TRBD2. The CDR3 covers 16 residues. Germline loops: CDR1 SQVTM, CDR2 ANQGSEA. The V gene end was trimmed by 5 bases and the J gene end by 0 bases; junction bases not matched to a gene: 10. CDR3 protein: CSVIGVSGESTDTQYF. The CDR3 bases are TGCAGCGTTATAGGAGTTAGCGGGGAGAGCACAGATACGCAGTATTTT.

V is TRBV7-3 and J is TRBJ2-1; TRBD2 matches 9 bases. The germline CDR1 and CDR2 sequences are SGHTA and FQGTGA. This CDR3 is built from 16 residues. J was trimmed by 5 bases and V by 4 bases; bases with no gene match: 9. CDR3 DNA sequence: TGTGCCAGCAGCTCAACCCCCGGGACTAGCAACAATGAGCAGTTCTTC. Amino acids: CASSSTPGTSNNEQFF.

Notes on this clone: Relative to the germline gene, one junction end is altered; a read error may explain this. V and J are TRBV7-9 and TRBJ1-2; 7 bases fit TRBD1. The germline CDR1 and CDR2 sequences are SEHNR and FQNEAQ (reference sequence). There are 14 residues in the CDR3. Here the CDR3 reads CSSNRLGGLDGYTF. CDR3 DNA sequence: TGTTCCAGCAACAGACTAGGGGGCCTTGACGGCTACACCTTC.

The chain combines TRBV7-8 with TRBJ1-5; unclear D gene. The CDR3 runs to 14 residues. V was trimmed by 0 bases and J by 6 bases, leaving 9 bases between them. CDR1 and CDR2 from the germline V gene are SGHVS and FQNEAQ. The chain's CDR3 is CASSLAVTSQPQHF. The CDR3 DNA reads TGTGCCAGCAGCTTAGCCGTAACCAGTCAGCCCCAGCATTTT.

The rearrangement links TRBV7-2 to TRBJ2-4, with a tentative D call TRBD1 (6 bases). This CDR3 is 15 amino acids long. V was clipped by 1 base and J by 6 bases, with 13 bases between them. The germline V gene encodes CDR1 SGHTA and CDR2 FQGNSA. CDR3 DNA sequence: TGTGCCAGCAGCTTAGTTGGGGGCCAGGGAAACATTCAGTACTTC. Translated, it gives CASSLVGGQGNIQYF. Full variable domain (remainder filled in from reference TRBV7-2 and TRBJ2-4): GAGVSQSPSNKVTEKGKDVELRCDPISGHTALYWYRQSLGQGLEFLIYFQGNSAPDKSGLPSDRFSAERTGGSVSTLTIQRTQQEDSAVYLCASSLVGGQGNIQYFGAGTRLSVL.

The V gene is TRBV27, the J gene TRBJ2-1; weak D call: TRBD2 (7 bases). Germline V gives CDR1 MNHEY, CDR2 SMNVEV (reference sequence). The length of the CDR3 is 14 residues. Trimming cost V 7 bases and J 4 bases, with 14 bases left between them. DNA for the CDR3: TGTGCCAGCACAAGGGGGGGGCCTTACAATGAGCAGTTCTTC. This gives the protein CASTRGGPYNEQFF.

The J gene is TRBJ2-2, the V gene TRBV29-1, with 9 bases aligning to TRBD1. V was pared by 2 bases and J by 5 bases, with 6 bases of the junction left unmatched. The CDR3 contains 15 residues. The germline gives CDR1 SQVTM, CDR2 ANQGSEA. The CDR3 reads CSVEMGDRVTGELFF. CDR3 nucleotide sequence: TGCAGCGTTGAAATGGGGGACAGGGTTACCGGGGAGCTGTTTTTT.